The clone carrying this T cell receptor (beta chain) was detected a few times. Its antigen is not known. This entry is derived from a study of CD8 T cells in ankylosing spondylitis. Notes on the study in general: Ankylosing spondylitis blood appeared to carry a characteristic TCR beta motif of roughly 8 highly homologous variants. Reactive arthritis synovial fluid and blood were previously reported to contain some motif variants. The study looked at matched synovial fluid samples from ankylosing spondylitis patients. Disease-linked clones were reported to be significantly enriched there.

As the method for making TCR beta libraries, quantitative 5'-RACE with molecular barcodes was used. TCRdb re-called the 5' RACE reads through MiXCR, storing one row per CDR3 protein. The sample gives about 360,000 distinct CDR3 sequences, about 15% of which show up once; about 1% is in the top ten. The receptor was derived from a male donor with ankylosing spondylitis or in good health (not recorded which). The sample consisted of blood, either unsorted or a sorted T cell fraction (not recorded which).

CDR3 loop: CASSRHRMAGNTIYF. The CDR3 DNA follows: TGTGCCAGCAGTCGGCACCGTATGGCTGGAAACACCATATATTTT. V is TRBV12-3 or TRBV12-4 and J is TRBJ1-3; the D is unclear. V dropped 5 bases and J dropped 2 bases, with 13 bases sitting between them. CDR3 size: 15 residues.